This TCR beta chain was documented in a study of cytomegalovirus exposure and HLA in healthy donors. In germline, CDR1 is MGHDK, CDR2 SYGVNS. V gave up 3 bases and J gave up 2 bases; unmatched junction bases: 5. This CDR3 has 15 amino acids. The PCR had 60 Vbeta and 13 Jbeta primers. The repertoire was sequenced with immunoSEQ multiplex PCR; TCRdb's copy has only in-frame clones and lacks some. Among around 45,000 clones listed, around 56% were seen once. The receptor was derived from a man aged 60-69 years in good health and CMV-seronegative. Sequencing was carried out using PBMCs. V usage is TRBV25-1 and J usage is TRBJ1-2; TRBD1 matches at 8 bases. The CDR3 loop is CASSDPRGQNYGYTF. CDR3 nucleotides: TGTGCCAGCAGTGACCCCAGGGGGCAGAACTATGGCTACACCTTC.